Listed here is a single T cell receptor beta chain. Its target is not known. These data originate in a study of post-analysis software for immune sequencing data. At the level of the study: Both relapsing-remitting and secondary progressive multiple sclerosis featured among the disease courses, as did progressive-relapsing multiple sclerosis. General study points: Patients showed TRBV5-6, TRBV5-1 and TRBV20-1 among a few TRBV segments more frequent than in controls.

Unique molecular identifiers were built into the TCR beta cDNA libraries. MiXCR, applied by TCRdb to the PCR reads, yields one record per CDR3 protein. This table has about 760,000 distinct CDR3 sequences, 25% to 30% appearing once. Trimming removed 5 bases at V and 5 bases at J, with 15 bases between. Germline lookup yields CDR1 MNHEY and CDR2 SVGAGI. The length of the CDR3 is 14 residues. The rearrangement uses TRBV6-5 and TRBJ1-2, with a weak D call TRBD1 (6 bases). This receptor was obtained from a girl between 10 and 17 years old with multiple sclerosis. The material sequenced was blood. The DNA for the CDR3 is TGTGCCAGCAGTCTGGGACATGAATCATATGGCTACACCTTC. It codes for CASSLGHESYGYTF.